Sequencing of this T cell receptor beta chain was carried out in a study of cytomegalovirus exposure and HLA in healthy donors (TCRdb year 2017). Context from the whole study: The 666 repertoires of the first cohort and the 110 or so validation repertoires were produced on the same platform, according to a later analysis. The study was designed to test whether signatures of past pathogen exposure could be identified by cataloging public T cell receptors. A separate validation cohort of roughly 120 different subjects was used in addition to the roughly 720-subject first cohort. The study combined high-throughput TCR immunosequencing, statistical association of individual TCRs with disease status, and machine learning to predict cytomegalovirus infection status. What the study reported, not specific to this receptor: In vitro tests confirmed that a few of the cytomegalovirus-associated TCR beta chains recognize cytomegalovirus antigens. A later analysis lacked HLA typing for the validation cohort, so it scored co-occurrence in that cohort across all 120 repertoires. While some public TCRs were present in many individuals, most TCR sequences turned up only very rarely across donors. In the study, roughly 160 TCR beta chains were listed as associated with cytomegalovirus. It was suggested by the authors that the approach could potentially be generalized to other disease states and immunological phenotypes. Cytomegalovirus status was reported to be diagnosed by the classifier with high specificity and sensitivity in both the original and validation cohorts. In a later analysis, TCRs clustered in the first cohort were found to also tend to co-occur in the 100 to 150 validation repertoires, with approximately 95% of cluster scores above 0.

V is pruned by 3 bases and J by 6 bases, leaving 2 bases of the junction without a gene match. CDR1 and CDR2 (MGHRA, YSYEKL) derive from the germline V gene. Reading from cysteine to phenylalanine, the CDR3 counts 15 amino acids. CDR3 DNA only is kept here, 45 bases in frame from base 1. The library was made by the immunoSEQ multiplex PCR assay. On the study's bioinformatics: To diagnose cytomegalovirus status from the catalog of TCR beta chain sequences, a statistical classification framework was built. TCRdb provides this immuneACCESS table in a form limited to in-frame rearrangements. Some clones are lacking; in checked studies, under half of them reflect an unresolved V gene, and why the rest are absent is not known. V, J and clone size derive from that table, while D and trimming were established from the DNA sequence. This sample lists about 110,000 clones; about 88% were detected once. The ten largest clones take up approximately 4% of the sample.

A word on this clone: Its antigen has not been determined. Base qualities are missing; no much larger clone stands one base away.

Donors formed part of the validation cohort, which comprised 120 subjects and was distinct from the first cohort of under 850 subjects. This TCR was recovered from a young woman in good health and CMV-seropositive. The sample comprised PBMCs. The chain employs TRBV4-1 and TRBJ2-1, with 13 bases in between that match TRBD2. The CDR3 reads CASSHRLAGGNEQFF. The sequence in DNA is TGCGCCAGCAGCCATAGACTAGCGGGGGGCAATGAGCAGTTCTTC.